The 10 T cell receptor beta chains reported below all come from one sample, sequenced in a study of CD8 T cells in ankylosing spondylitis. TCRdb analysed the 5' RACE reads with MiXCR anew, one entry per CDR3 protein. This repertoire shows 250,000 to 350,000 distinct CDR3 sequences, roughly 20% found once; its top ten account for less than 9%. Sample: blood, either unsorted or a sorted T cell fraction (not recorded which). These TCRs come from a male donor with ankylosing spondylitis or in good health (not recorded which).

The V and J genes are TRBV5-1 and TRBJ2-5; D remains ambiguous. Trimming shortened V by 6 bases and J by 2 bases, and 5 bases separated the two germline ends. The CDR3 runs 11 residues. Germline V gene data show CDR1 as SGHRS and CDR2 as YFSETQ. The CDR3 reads CASNTQETQYF. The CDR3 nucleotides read TGCGCCAGCAACACTCAAGAGACCCAGTACTTC.

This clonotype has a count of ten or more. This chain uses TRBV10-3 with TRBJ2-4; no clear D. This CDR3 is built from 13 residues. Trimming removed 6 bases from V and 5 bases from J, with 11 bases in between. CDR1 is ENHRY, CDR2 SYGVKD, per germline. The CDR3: CAIRGTEQNIQYF. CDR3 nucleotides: TGTGCCATCAGGGGCACTGAACAAAACATTCAGTACTTC.

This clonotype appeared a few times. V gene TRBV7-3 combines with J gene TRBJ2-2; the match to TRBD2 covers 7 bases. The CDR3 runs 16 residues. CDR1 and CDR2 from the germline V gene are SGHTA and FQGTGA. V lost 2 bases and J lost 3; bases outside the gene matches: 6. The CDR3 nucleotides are TGTGCCAGCAGCTTATTCGGCGCGGGAGACACCGGGGAGCTGTTTTTT. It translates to CASSLFGAGDTGELFF.

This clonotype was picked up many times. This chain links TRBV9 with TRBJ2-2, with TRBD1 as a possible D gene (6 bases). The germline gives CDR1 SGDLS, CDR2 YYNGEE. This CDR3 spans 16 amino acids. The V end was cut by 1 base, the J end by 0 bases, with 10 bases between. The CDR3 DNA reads TGTGCCAGCAGCGTATGGGACACCCCGAACACCGGGGAGCTGTTTTTT. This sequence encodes CASSVWDTPNTGELFF.

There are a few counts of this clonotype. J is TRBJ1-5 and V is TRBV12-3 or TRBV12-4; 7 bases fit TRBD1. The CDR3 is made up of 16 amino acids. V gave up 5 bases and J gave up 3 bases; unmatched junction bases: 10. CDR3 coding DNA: TGTGCCAGCAGTCCTAGCAGGGACAGTTCCAATCAGCCCCAGCATTTT. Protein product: CASSPSRDSSNQPQHF.

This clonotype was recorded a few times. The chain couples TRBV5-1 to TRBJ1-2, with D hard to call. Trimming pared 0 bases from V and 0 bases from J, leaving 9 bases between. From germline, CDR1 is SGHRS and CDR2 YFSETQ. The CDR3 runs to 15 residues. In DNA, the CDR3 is TGCGCCAGCAGCTTGGATGGCCTAGCTAACTATGGCTACACCTTC. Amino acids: CASSLDGLANYGYTF. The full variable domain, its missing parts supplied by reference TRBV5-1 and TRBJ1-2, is KAGVTQTPRYLIKTRGQQVTLSCSPISGHRSVSWYQQTPGQGLQFLFEYFSETQRNKGNFPGRFSGRQFSNSRSEMNVSTLELGDSALYLCASSLDGLANYGYTFGSGTRLTVV.

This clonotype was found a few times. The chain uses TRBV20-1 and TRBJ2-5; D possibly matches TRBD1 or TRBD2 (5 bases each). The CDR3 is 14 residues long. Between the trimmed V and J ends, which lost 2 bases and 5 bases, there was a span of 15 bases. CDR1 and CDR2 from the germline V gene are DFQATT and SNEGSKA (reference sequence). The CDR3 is CSARRGREMETQYF. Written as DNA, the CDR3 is TGCAGTGCTAGACGGGGCCGAGAGATGGAGACCCAGTACTTC.

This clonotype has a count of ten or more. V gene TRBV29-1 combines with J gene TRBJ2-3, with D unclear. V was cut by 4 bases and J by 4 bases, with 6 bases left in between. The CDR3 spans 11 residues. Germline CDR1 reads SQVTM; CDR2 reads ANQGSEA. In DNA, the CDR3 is TGCAGCGTTGGCGTATCAGATACGCAGTATTTT. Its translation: CSVGVSDTQYF.

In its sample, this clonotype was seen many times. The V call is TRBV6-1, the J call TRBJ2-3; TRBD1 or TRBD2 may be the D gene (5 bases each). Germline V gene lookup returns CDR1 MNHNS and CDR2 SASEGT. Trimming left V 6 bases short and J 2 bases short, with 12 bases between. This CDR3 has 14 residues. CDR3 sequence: CASRGTYSTDTQYF. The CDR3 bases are TGTGCCAGCAGGGGGACGTACTCCACAGATACGCAGTATTTT.

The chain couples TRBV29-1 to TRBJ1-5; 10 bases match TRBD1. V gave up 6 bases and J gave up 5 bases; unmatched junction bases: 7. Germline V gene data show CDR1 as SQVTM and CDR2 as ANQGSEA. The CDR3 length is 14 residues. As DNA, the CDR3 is TGCAGCGTAGCTTCTGGGACAGGGGATCAGCCCCAGCATTTT. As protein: CSVASGTGDQPQHF.